The TCR beta chain described here comes from a study of shared clonotypes between healthy human individuals. Across the study: CD8 memory received one plate per donor, CD8 naive two, CD4 memory three and CD4 naive three.

Replicate PCRs run on sorted subsets employed 200 ng DNA, approximately 30,000 T cell genomes. Sequenced by immunoSEQ multiplex PCR; TCRdb stores in-frame clones only, minus some. The repertoire consists of a few million clones, with approximately 93% occurring once and the leading ten covering about 0.39%. CDR3 length: 14 amino acids. V gave up 5 bases and J gave up 5 bases; unmatched junction bases: 8. Looked up from germline, CDR1 is MNHNS and CDR2 is SASEGT. J is TRBJ1-1 and V is TRBV6-1; 7 nucleotides align to TRBD1. The source is a man aged 18-30 years in good health. Some clones in this sample may be carry-over from other donors' samples. The specimen sequenced was naive CD4+ T cells from PBMCs. Sample subset: CD45RA+ positively selected. CDR3 protein: CASSRDSLGTEAFF. CDR3 DNA: TGTGCCAGCAGTCGGGACAGCCTGGGGACTGAAGCTTTCTTT.